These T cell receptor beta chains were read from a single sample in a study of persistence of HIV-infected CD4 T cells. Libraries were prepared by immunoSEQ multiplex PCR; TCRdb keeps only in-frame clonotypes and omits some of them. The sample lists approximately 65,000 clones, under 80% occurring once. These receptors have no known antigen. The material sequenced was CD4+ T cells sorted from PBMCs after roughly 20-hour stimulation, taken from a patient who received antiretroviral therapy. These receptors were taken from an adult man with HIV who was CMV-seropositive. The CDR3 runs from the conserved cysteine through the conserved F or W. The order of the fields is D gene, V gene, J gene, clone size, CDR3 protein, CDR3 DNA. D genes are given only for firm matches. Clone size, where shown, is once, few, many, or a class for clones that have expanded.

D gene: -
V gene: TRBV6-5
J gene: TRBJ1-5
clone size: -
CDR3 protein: CASTRGVGNQPQHF
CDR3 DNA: TGTGCCAGCACCCGGGGGGTTGGCAATCAGCCCCAGCATTTT

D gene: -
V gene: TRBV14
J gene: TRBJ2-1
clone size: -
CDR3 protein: CASSPLNRDSEQFF
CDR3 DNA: TGTGCCAGCAGCCCCCTTAACAGGGACTCTGAGCAGTTCTTC

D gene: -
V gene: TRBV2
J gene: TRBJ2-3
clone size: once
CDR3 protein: CASSDPGRDADTQYF
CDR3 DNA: TGTGCCAGCAGTGATCCGGGCAGGGACGCAGATACGCAGTATTTT

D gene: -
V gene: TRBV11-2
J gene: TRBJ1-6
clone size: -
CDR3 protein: CASSLGLAGYNSPLHF
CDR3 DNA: TGTGCCAGCAGCTTAGGACTGGCGGGGTATAATTCACCCCTCCACTTT

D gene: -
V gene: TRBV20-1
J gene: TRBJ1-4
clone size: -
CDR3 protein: CSASNSVANEKLFF
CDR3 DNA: TGCAGTGCTAGTAACAGCGTCGCTAACGAAAAACTGTTTTTT

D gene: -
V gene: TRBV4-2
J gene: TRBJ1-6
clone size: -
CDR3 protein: CASSQDEWKSPLHF
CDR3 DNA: TGTGCCAGCAGCCAAGATGAGTGGAAATCACCCCTCCACTTT

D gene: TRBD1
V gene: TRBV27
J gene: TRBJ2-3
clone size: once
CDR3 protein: CASSLNRGVDTQYF
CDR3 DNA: TGTGCCAGCAGTTTAAACAGGGGAGTAGATACGCAGTATTTT

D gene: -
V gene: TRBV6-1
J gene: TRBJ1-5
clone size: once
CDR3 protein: CASSEGSGGNQPQHF
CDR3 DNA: TGTGCCAGCAGTGAGGGCTCGGGGGGGAATCAGCCCCAGCATTTT

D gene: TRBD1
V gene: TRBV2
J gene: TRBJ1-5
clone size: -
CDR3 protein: CASSGQGAAYSNQPQHF
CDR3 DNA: TGTGCCAGCAGCGGACAGGGGGCGGCGTATAGCAATCAGCCCCAGCATTTT

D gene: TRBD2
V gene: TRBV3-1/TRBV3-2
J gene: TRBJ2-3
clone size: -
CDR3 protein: CASSQDVQRGGRDTQYF
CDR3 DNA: TGTGCCAGCAGCCAAGATGTCCAGCGGGGGGGCCGTGATACGCAGTATTTT

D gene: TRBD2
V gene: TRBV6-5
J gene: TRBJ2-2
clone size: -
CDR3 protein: CASSYRGGKNTGELFF
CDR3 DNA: TGTGCCAGCAGTTACCGCGGGGGGAAGAACACCGGGGAGCTGTTTTTT

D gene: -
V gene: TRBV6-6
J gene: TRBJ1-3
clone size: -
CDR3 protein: CASSYRGSGNTIYF
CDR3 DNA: TGTGCCAGCAGTTACAGGGGATCTGGAAACACCATATATTTT

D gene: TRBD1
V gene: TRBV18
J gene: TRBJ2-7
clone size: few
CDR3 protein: CASSFSGTGISPEQYF
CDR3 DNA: TGTGCCAGCTCATTTTCCGGGACAGGTATTTCACCCGAGCAGTACTTC

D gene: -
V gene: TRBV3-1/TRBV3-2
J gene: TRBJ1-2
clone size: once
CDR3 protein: CASSQARTYGYTF
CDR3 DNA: TGTGCCAGCAGCCAAGCCCGTACCTATGGCTACACCTTC

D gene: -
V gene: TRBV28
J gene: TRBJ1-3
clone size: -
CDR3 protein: CASSPGHINTIYF
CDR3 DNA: TGTGCCAGCAGCCCAGGACACATAAACACCATATATTTT

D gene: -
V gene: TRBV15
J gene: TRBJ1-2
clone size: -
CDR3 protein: CATSPPRGGQVYGYTF
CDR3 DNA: TGTGCCACCAGCCCACCTAGGGGGGGCCAAGTCTATGGCTACACCTTC

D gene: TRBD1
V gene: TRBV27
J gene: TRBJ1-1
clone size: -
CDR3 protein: CASSSLIPNRGTLRRDTEAFF
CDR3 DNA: TGTGCCAGCAGTTCGTTAATACCTAACAGGGGAACCCTCCGACGGGACACTGAAGCTTTCTTT

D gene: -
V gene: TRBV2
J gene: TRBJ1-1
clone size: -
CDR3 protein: CASTSDGKGTEAFF
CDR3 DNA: TGTGCCAGCACCTCAGATGGGAAAGGAACTGAAGCTTTCTTT